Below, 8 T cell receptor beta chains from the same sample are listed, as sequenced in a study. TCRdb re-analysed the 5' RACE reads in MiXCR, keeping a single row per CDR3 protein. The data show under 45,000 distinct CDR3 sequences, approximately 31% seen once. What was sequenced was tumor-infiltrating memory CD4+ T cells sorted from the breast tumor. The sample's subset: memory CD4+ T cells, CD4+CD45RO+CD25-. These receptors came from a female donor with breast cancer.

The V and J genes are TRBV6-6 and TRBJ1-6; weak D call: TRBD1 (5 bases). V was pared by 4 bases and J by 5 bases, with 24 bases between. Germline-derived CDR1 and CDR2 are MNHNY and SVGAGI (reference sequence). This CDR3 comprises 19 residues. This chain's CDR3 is CASSSGRGGIRANNSPLHF. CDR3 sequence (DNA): TGTGCCAGCAGTTCCGGACGGGGGGGGATACGGGCCAATAATTCACCCCTCCACTTT.

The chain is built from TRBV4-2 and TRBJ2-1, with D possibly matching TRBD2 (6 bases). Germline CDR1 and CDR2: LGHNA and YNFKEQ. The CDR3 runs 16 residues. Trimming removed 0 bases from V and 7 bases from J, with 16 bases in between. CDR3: CASSQDSGLMGNEQFF. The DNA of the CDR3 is TGTGCCAGCAGCCAAGATTCGGGACTGATGGGGAATGAGCAGTTCTTC.

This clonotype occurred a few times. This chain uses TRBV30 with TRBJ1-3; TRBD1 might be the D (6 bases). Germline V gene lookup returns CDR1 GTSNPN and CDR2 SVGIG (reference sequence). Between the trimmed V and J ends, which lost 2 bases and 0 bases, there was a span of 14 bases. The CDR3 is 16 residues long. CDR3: CAWSQGQSSSGNTIYF. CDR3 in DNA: TGTGCCTGGAGTCAAGGACAGTCGTCCTCTGGAAACACCATATATTTT.

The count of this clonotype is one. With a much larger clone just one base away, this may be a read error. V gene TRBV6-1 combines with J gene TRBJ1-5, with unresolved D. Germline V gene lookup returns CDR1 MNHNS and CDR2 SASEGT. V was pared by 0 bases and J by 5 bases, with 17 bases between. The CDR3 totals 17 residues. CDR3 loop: CASSEARSRRHDQPQHF. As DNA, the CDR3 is TGTGCCAGCAGTGAAGCTCGGTCCCGGAGACACGATCAGCCCCAGCATTTT.

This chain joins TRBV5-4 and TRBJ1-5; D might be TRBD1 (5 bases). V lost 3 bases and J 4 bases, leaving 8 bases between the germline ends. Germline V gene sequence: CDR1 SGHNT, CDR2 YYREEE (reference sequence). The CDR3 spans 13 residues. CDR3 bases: TGTGCCAGCAGCTCGGACACGAATCAGCCCCAGCATTTT. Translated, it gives CASSSDTNQPQHF.

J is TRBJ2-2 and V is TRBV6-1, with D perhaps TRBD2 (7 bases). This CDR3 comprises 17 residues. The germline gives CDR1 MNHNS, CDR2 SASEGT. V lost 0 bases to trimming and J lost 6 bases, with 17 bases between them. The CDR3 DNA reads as TGTGCCAGCAGTGAAGCAAAACGGGGGGCGCCGGCCGGGGAGCTGTTTTTT. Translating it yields CASSEAKRGAPAGELFF.

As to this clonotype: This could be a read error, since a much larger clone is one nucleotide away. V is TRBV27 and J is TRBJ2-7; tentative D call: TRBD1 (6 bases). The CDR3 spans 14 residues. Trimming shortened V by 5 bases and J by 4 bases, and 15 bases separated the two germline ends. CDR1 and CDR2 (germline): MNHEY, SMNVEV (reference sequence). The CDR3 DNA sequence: TGTGCCAGCAGTCTAGGACAGAGGATATACGAGCAGTACTTC. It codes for CASSLGQRIYEQYF.

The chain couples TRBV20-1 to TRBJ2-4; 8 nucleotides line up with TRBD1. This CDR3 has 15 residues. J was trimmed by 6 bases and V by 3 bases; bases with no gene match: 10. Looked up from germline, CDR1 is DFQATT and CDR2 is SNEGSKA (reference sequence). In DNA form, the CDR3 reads TGCAGTGCTAGGGATCGACAGGGGTCGGGAAACATTCAGTACTTC. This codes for CSARDRQGSGNIQYF.